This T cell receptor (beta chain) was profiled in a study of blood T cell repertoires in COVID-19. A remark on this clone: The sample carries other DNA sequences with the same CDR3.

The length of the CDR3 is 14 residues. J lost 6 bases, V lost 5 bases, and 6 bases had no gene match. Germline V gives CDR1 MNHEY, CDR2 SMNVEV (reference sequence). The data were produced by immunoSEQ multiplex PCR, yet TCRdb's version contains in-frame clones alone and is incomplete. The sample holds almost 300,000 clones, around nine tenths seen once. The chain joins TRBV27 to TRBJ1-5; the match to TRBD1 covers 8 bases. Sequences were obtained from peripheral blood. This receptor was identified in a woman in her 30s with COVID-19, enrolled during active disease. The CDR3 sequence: CASSLRGQGQPQHF. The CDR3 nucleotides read TGTGCCAGCAGTCTCAGGGGGCAGGGTCAGCCCCAGCATTTT.